This T cell receptor beta chain was observed in a study of blood T cell repertoires in COVID-19. Study processing details: The authors estimated nucleated cell counts from reference gene primer amplification. Profiled with immunoSEQ multiplex PCR; TCRdb holds only in-frame clones, not every one. V, J and clone size are taken as reported in that table, and D and trimming were inferred from the DNA itself. The table shows some 460,000 clones, with 80% to 90% occurring only once. This clone was detected a few times. Different DNA sequences within this sample yield the same CDR3. CDR3 length equals 16 residues. The ends were cut back, 2 bases at V and 0 bases at J, with 10 bases in the middle. The germline CDR1 and CDR2 sequences are LNHDA and SQIVND (reference sequence).

This sequence joins TRBV19 and TRBJ2-2; TRBD1 might be the D (6 bases). Source material: peripheral blood. This TCR was recovered from a woman aged 30 to 39 with acute or convalescent COVID-19. The CDR3 DNA is TGTGCCAGTAGTATATTGGGGGCAGCGAACACCGGGGAGCTGTTTTTT. It encodes CASSILGAANTGELFF.